The sequence of this TCR beta chain was determined in a study of blood T cells in healthy people across ages. Drawing of peripheral blood yielded about 10 milliliters from each donor. Each sample used at least 7 million PBMCs. Using a J-beta primer mix together with a sample-barcoded 5' primer, a second PCR was run for roughly 7 to 12 cycles. TCRdb itself ran the 5' RACE reads through MiXCR, one entry per CDR3 protein. The sample yields about 970,000 distinct CDR3 sequences, roughly half seen once. With respect to this clonotype: The antigen remains unidentified.

The study, taken as a whole, reports: With unsorted PBMCs, a conclusive comparison of naive versus antigen-experienced cells was not possible.

The germline V gene has CDR1 SGHTA and CDR2 FQGTGA. The CDR3 length is 16 residues. Trimming pared 4 bases from V and 2 bases from J, leaving 12 bases between. Sequencing was carried out using blood. The chain employs TRBV7-3 and TRBJ2-6; D is possibly TRBD1 (6 bases). The TCR sequence derives from a woman between 55 and 75 years old in good health. Written as DNA, the CDR3 is TGTGCCAGCAGCTCGCCCGACAGGACTGGGGCCAACGTCCTGACTTTC. Encoded protein: CASSSPDRTGANVLTF.